These 3 T cell receptor beta chains came from one sample sequenced in a study of cytotoxic CD8 clonotypes in ibrutinib-treated CLL. Sequencing used immunoSEQ multiplex PCR; TCRdb keeps in-frame clones, though not all of them. The table has some 150,000 clones, about three quarters seen once. The sequencing here drew on PBMCs, taken after 24 months of ibrutinib treatment. These receptors were collected from a human donor with chronic lymphocytic leukemia.

Turning to this clone: One end of the junction is discordant with germline, which a read error may explain. This CDR3 is also generated by other DNA sequences in the sample. This chain links TRBV18 with TRBJ1-1; D perhaps matches TRBD1 (5 bases). Germline values: CDR1 KGHSH, CDR2 LQKENI. CDR3 length equals 13 residues. CDR3 amino acids: CASSPQENTEAFF. The CDR3 nucleotides are TGTGCCAGCTCCCCACAGGAGAACACTGAAGCTTTCTTT. The full variable domain, rest sourced from reference TRBV18 and TRBJ1-1, is NAGVMQNPRHLVRRRGQEARLRCSPMKGHSHVYWYRQLPEEGLKFMVYLQKENIIDESGMPKERFSAEFPKEGPSILRIQQVVRGDSAAYFCASSPQENTEAFFGQGTRLTVV.

V is TRBV6-1 and J is TRBJ1-4, with D tentatively TRBD1 (5 bases). Germline CDR1 reads MNHNS; CDR2 reads SASEGT. V lost 0 bases and J 8 bases, leaving 13 bases between the germline ends. The CDR3 sequence is 15 residues long. CDR3 nucleotides: TGTGCCAGCAGTGAAGCGGAGGGGCGGGGGGAAAAACTGTTTTTT. The encoded protein is CASSEAEGRGEKLFF.

The V call is TRBV29-1, the J call TRBJ1-1; D might be TRBD1 (5 bases). Trimming shortened V by 6 bases and J by 1 base, and 15 bases separated the two germline ends. The CDR3 extends over 14 amino acids. CDR1 and CDR2 from the germline V gene are SQVTM and ANQGSEA. The CDR3 DNA sequence: TGCAGCGTCCTGGAGGGGTCGGGGAACACTGAAGCTTTCTTT. This translates into CSVLEGSGNTEAFF.